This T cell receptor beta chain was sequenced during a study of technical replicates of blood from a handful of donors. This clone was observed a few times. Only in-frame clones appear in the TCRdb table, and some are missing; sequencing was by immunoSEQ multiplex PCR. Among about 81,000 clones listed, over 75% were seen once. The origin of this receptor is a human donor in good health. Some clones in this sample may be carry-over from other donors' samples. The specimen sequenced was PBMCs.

The CDR3 is CAISESIRSGYTF. CDR3 nucleotides: TGTGCCATCAGTGAGTCGATACGGTCTGGCTACACCTTC. The genes are TRBV10-3 and TRBJ1-2; the D is unclear. The CDR3 is 13 residues long. V lost 0 bases, J lost 7 bases, and 9 bases lay in between. Germline V lookup: CDR1 ENHRY, CDR2 SYGVKD.